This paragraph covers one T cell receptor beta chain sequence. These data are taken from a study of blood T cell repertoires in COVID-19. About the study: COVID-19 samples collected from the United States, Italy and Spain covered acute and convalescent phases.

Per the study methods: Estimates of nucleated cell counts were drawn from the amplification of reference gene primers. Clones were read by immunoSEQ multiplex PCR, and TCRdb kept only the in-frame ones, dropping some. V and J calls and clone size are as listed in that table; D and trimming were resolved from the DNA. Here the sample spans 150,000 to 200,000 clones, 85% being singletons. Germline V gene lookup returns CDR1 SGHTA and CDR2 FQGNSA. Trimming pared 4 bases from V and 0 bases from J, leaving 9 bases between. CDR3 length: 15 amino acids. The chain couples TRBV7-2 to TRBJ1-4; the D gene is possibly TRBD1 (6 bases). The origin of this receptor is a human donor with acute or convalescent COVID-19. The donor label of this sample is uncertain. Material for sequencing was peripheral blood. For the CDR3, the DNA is TGTGCCAGCAGCTCAGGGGACACAACTAATGAAAAACTGTTTTTT. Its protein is CASSSGDTTNEKLFF.